The 25 T cell receptor beta chains below were found in one sample sequenced in a study of T-cell memory formation after mild COVID-19. One entry per CDR3 protein results from TCRdb running MiXCR on the 5' RACE reads. The sample contains approximately 230,000 distinct CDR3 sequences, 15% to 20% of which appear only once. The sequenced sample consisted of PBMCs or a T cell subset sorted from them (not recorded which). The receptor set was obtained from a man aged 18 to 30 who had mild COVID-19 (a few samples of this study predate the infection). Cell type and time point are not known.

There are a few counts of this clonotype. The rearrangement links TRBV11-3 to TRBJ2-2; TRBD1 might be the D (6 bases). V lost 5 bases and J 6 bases, leaving 10 bases between the germline ends. The CDR3 covers 13 residues. Germline V lookup: CDR1 SGHNT, CDR2 YENEEA. This chain's CDR3 is CASSGRTAGELFF. The CDR3 nucleotides read TGTGCCAGCAGCGGCCGGACAGCCGGGGAGCTGTTTTTT.

This clonotype was counted a few times. This chain joins TRBV9 and TRBJ2-2; 11 bases agree with TRBD1. This CDR3 has 16 residues. Per the germline V gene, CDR1 is SGDLS and CDR2 is YYNGEE. Trimming removed 4 bases from V and 7 bases from J; junction bases left unmatched: 9. The CDR3 nucleotides are TGTGCCAGCAGCCCAGCCGGACAGGGGGCAATCGGGGAGCTGTTTTTT. Residues: CASSPAGQGAIGELFF.

The chain links TRBV4-3 to TRBJ1-5; D is unclear. Germline V lookup: CDR1 LGHNA, CDR2 YSLEER. V lost 4 bases, J lost 2 bases, and 9 bases lay in between. The CDR3 extends over 14 amino acids. CDR3 DNA sequence: TGCGCCAGCAGCCCCGTCCCAGGCAATCAGCCCCAGCATTTT. The encoded protein is CASSPVPGNQPQHF.

V and J are TRBV6-1 and TRBJ1-3; 8 bases match TRBD1. The CDR3 has 15 residues. The V gene end was trimmed by 3 bases and the J gene end by 4 bases; junction bases not matched to a gene: 5. Looked up from germline, CDR1 is MNHNS and CDR2 is SASEGT. CDR3 sequence: CASSDGQGIGNTIYF. The CDR3 DNA reads TGTGCCAGCAGTGACGGACAGGGAATCGGAAACACCATATATTTT.

This clonotype has just a few counts. J is TRBJ1-2 and V is TRBV5-1; TRBD1 might be the D (5 bases). The germline gives CDR1 SGHRS, CDR2 YFSETQ. This CDR3 spans 13 amino acids. The V gene lost 4 bases and the J gene lost 8 bases, with 15 bases spanning the gap. This CDR3 is CASSQTVVDGYTF. CDR3 nucleotide sequence: TGCGCCAGCAGCCAGACAGTGGTCGACGGCTACACCTTC.

This clonotype was counted many times. This chain joins TRBV7-6 and TRBJ2-3; no clear D gene. Trimming pared 5 bases from V and 14 bases from J, leaving 17 bases between. The CDR3 totals 12 residues. Germline CDR1 is SGHVS and CDR2 is FNYEAQ. CDR3 residues: CASSPSVARLYF. The CDR3 nucleotides are TGTGCCAGCAGCCCATCGGTGGCCCGGTTGTATTTT.

This clonotype was seen more than once but under ten times. The chain combines TRBV27 with TRBJ2-7, with 10 bases lining up with TRBD1. The germline CDR1 and CDR2 sequences are MNHEY and SMNVEV (reference sequence). The CDR3 contains 16 residues. V was clipped by 5 bases and J by 8 bases; unmatched bases: 15. Written as DNA, the CDR3 is TGTGCCAGCAGTCAACGGGGACAGGGGAGCTTGTGGAAGCAGTACTTC. Its translation is CASSQRGQGSLWKQYF.

The sample holds one count of this clonotype. CDR3 sequence: CASRLDSVRYEQYF. The CDR3 DNA is TGTGCCAGCAGGTTGGACAGTGTTCGCTACGAGCAGTACTTC. The chain has TRBV12-3 or TRBV12-4 and TRBJ2-7, with a possible D match to TRBD1 (6 bases). The CDR3 sequence is 14 residues long. V lost 6 bases and J 3 bases, leaving 15 bases between the germline ends.

The chain recombines TRBV5-6 with TRBJ1-2; 9 bases agree with TRBD1. The CDR3 extends over 13 amino acids. The germline gives CDR1 SGHDT, CDR2 YYEEEE. V gave up 5 bases and J gave up 7 bases; unmatched junction bases: 6. CDR3 sequence reads: CASRTGTGSGYTF. The CDR3 DNA sequence: TGTGCCAGCAGAACCGGGACAGGGTCTGGCTACACCTTC.

This clonotype was seen only a few times. The chain uses TRBV5-1 and TRBJ1-1; D might be TRBD1 (5 bases). The CDR3 has 13 amino acids. V lost 0 bases to trimming and J lost 11 bases, with 14 bases between them. Germline V gives CDR1 SGHRS, CDR2 YFSETQ. The CDR3 here is CASSLGQRTGAFF. The CDR3 DNA is TGCGCCAGCAGCTTGGGACAGCGGACGGGCGCTTTCTTT.

This clonotype was counted only a few times. The CDR3 sequence: CASSQGGVYGYTF. In DNA form, the CDR3 reads TGTGCCAGCAGCCAAGGAGGGGTCTATGGCTACACCTTC. This chain joins TRBV3-1 and TRBJ1-2, with a tentative D call TRBD1 (5 bases). Trimming took off 1 base at V and 4 bases at J, with 7 bases between the two ends. The CDR3 totals 13 residues. Germline V gene lookup returns CDR1 LGHDT and CDR2 YNNKEL (reference sequence).

The chain carries TRBV7-9 and TRBJ2-5; D is undetermined. The CDR3 loop spans 13 amino acids. V dropped 5 bases and J dropped 5 bases, with 12 bases sitting between them. In germline, CDR1 is SEHNR, CDR2 FQNEAQ (reference sequence). CDR3 amino acids: CASSPPAGETQYF. CDR3 sequence (DNA): TGTGCCAGCAGCCCGCCGGCCGGGGAGACCCAGTACTTC.

This clonotype has just a few counts. The chain couples TRBV5-1 to TRBJ1-1, with a tentative D call TRBD1 (6 bases). The CDR3 runs to 16 residues. V was cut by 2 bases and J by 1 base, with 15 bases left in between. Germline V gene sequence: CDR1 SGHRS, CDR2 YFSETQ. CDR3: CASSLGAGEANTEAFF. The CDR3 coding sequence is TGCGCCAGCAGCTTAGGGGCAGGGGAAGCGAACACTGAAGCTTTCTTT. The variable domain in full, completed from reference TRBV5-1 and TRBJ1-1, reads KAGVTQTPRYLIKTRGQQVTLSCSPISGHRSVSWYQQTPGQGLQFLFEYFSETQRNKGNFPGRFSGRQFSNSRSEMNVSTLELGDSALYLCASSLGAGEANTEAFFGQGTRLTVV.

J is TRBJ2-7 and V is TRBV6-5; D may be TRBD2 (5 bases). This CDR3 has 14 amino acids. Germline V gene sequence: CDR1 MNHEY, CDR2 SVGAGI. V was clipped by 2 bases and J by 3 bases, with 11 bases between them. DNA for the CDR3: TGTGCCAGCAGTTACAGGGCAAGCGGCTACGAGCAGTACTTC. This gives the protein CASSYRASGYEQYF.

This clonotype was counted a few times. This chain links TRBV24-1 with TRBJ1-2, with TRBD1 matching over 8 bases. Germline V gene lookup returns CDR1 KGHDR and CDR2 SFDVKD. V shed 3 bases and J 6 bases; nucleotides not matched to a gene: 5. The CDR3 runs 14 residues. Written as DNA, the CDR3 is TGTGCCACCAGTGATCCAGGGGGCGGAAATGGCTACACCTTC. Its translation is CATSDPGGGNGYTF.

This clonotype has just a few counts. V gene TRBV27 combines with J gene TRBJ2-7; TRBD2 might be the D (6 bases). CDR1 MNHEY and CDR2 SMNVEV come from the germline V gene (reference sequence). Trimming removed 0 bases at V and 6 bases at J, with 18 bases between. CDR3 size: 16 residues. The CDR3 spells CASSLSWGTPNSEQYF. CDR3 sequence (DNA): TGTGCCAGCAGTTTATCGTGGGGGACTCCCAACTCCGAGCAGTACTTC.

The chain recombines TRBV20-1 with TRBJ1-2, with 9 bases fitting TRBD1. Germline trimming cut 5 bases from V and 7 bases from J; bases unmatched to any gene: 5. The CDR3 totals 12 residues. The germline V gene encodes CDR1 DFQATT and CDR2 SNEGSKA (reference sequence). DNA for the CDR3: TGCAGTGCTGGGGGACAGGGTCGTGGCTACACCTTC. Translating gives CSAGGQGRGYTF.

The chain joins TRBV6-6 to TRBJ2-2, with TRBD1 as a possible D gene (6 bases). The CDR3 runs 13 residues. With 6 bases removed from V and 4 bases from J, the gap between germline ends came to 9 bases. Germline V CDR1 and CDR2: MNHNY, SVGAGI (reference sequence). The CDR3 sequence is CASRFRGTGELFF. CDR3 DNA: TGTGCCAGCAGATTCAGGGGCACCGGGGAGCTGTTTTTT.

This chain links TRBV11-2 with TRBJ1-2; TRBD1 might be the D (6 bases). Germline CDR1 is SGHAT and CDR2 is FQNNGV. This CDR3 has 13 residues. V was trimmed by 5 bases and J by 6 bases, leaving 13 bases between them. CDR3 sequence: CASSPRGAHGYTF. In DNA form, the CDR3 reads TGTGCCAGCAGCCCTCGGGGGGCTCATGGCTACACCTTC. The entire variable domain, with the rest obtained from reference TRBV11-2 and TRBJ1-2, is as follows: EAGVAQSPRYKIIEKRQSVAFWCNPISGHATLYWYQQILGQGPKLLIQFQNNGVVDDSQLPKDRFSAERLKGVDSTLKIQPAKLEDSAVYLCASSPRGAHGYTFGSGTRLTVV.

The rearrangement uses TRBV18 and TRBJ1-5; no definite D call. CDR1 and CDR2 from the germline V gene are KGHSH and LQKENI. V was clipped by 5 bases and J by 4 bases, with 9 bases between them. The CDR3 has 13 residues. CDR3 sequence: CASSSYTNQPQHF. In DNA, the CDR3 is TGTGCCAGCTCATCGTACACGAATCAGCCCCAGCATTTT.

The J gene is TRBJ2-2, the V gene TRBV12-5; D gene uncertain. The germline CDR1 and CDR2 sequences are LGHNT and FRNRAP. The V gene lost 6 bases and the J gene lost 2 bases, with 4 bases spanning the gap. The CDR3 is made up of 12 amino acids. CDR3 in amino acids: CASGHNTGELFF. The CDR3 coding sequence is TGTGCTAGTGGCCATAACACCGGGGAGCTGTTTTTT.

The CDR3 DNA reads as TGTGCCAGCAGCCCACCCGTCCGGTCTCAAGAGACCCAGTACTTC. Residues: CASSPPVRSQETQYF. The chain carries TRBV11-2 and TRBJ2-5; D gene ambiguous. Deletions cut 5 bases from V and 2 bases from J, with 15 bases between. Germline CDR1 and CDR2: SGHAT and FQNNGV. The CDR3 has 15 amino acids.

This clonotype was picked up a small number of times. This chain connects TRBV7-2 to TRBJ1-3; tentatively, D is TRBD1 (6 bases). This CDR3 is 16 amino acids long. CDR1 and CDR2 (germline): SGHTA, FQGNSA. The V and J ends lost 5 bases and 0 bases respectively, with 14 bases between them. The CDR3 region has the DNA TGTGCCAGCAGCGTTCACAGGGTTCCCTCTGGAAACACCATATATTTT. It specifies CASSVHRVPSGNTIYF.

The genes are TRBV4-1 and TRBJ2-6; 11 nucleotides agree with TRBD2. This CDR3 spans 18 amino acids. After removal of 8 bases from V and 2 bases from J, the junction contained 11 bases not matched to a gene. The germline V gene encodes CDR1 MGHRA and CDR2 YSYEKL. CDR3 region: CASRVAGGHAPGANVLTF. The CDR3 nucleotides are TGCGCCAGCCGAGTAGCGGGGGGGCACGCACCTGGGGCCAACGTCCTGACTTTC.

The chain couples TRBV3-1 to TRBJ2-6, with 9 bases matching TRBD1. CDR3 size: 16 residues. From germline, CDR1 is LGHDT and CDR2 YNNKEL (reference sequence). Germline trimming cut 4 bases from V and 2 bases from J; bases unmatched to any gene: 3. The CDR3 region is CASSLWTGAGANVLTF. The CDR3 coding sequence is TGTGCCAGCAGCCTATGGACAGGGGCTGGGGCCAACGTCCTGACTTTC.